The rows below give T cell receptor beta chains drawn from one sample of a study of shared clonotypes between healthy human individuals. The data were produced by immunoSEQ multiplex PCR, yet TCRdb's version contains in-frame clones alone and is incomplete. Here the sample spans about 1.1 million clones, about four fifths being singletons. The specimen was memory CD4+ T cells from PBMCs. These receptors originate from a man younger than 30 in good health. Some clones in this sample may be carry-over from other donors' samples. Both conserved end residues are part of each CDR3. The order of the fields is clone size, D gene, J gene, V gene, CDR3 length, CDR3 protein, CDR3 DNA. D genes are given only for firm matches. Clone size is not always given. Where it is, it says once, few, many or a class for expanded clones.

>few|.|TRBJ1-5|TRBV2|14
CASSASGLIQPQHF
TGTGCCAGCAGTGCTAGTGGGTTAATTCAGCCCCAGCATTTT
>.|.|TRBJ1-5|TRBV7-2|15
CASSGREGINQPQHF
TGTGCCAGCAGCGGTAGGGAGGGGATCAATCAGCCCCAGCATTTT
>.|TRBD1|TRBJ2-7|TRBV5-1|16
CASSLARTGASYEQYF
TGCGCCAGCAGCTTGGCTAGGACAGGGGCTTCCTACGAGCAGTACTTC
>.|.|TRBJ1-1|TRBV5-1|15
CASSFAGDPNTEAFF
TGCGCCAGCAGCTTCGCCGGGGACCCGAACACTGAAGCTTTCTTT
>.|.|TRBJ1-2|TRBV9|13
CASSVNGRDGYTF
TGTGCCAGCAGCGTGAACGGGAGGGATGGCTACACCTTC
>few|.|TRBJ1-2|TRBV4-3|14
CASSRSMQGYGYTF
TGCGCCAGCAGCCGATCGATGCAGGGATATGGCTACACCTTC
>few|TRBD1|TRBJ2-7|TRBV2|14
CASRGTGGLFEQYF
TGTGCCAGCAGGGGGACAGGGGGCTTGTTCGAGCAGTACTTC
>.|.|TRBJ2-2|TRBV15|14
CATSRKHSSGELFF
TGTGCCACCAGCAGAAAACATAGTTCCGGGGAGCTGTTTTTT
>.|.|TRBJ1-2|TRBV28|13
CASSLGGNNGYTF
TGTGCCAGCAGCCTGGGCGGGAACAATGGCTACACCTTC
>once|TRBD2|TRBJ2-7|TRBV11-2|15
CASSFGLAAPYEQYF
TGTGCCAGCAGCTTCGGGCTAGCGGCCCCCTACGAGCAGTACTTC
>.|.|TRBJ2-7|TRBV5-1|13
CASSLERAYEQYF
TGCGCCAGCAGCTTGGAGCGAGCCTACGAGCAGTACTTC
>few|.|TRBJ1-2|TRBV18|12
CASSPAGAGYTF
TGTGCCAGCTCACCCGCCGGCGCCGGCTACACCTTC